The 25 T cell receptor beta chains below were found in one sample sequenced in a study of blood T cell repertoires in COVID-19. Some clones are missing from TCRdb's copy, which holds only in-frame ones; the method was immunoSEQ multiplex PCR. The top ten clones hold 1.9% of a sample with approximately 210,000 clones, about 90% of them seen once. Material for sequencing was peripheral blood. These receptors were taken from a man in his forties or fifties with active or convalescent COVID-19.

The gene calls are TRBV25-1 and TRBJ1-6; 7 bases are shared with TRBD1. Losses at the gene ends were 5 bases for V and 0 bases for J; bases not matched to a gene: 7. CDR3 length: 17 amino acids. Germline V gives CDR1 MGHDK, CDR2 SYGVNS. Written as DNA, the CDR3 is TGTGCCAGCAGTCCAGGACAGGCGAGCTCCTATAATTCACCCCTCCACTTT. This sequence encodes CASSPGQASSYNSPLHF.

The rearrangement joins TRBV9 to TRBJ1-5; TRBD1 matches 8 bases. V was pared by 3 bases and J by 7 bases, with 9 bases of the junction left unmatched. CDR3 size: 15 residues. Germline-derived CDR1 and CDR2 are SGDLS and YYNGEE. Here the CDR3 reads CASSATGGYGQPQHF. The CDR3 nucleotides are TGTGCCAGCAGCGCCACAGGGGGTTACGGCCAGCCCCAGCATTTT.

The rearrangement joins TRBV14 to TRBJ2-3; 8 nucleotides line up with TRBD1. CDR1 SGHDN and CDR2 FVKESK come from the germline V gene. J lost 3 bases, V lost 1 base, and 3 bases had no gene match. CDR3 length: 15 amino acids. The CDR3 reads CASSQGQGRTDTQYF. The CDR3 DNA is TGTGCCAGCAGCCAAGGACAGGGGCGTACAGATACGCAGTATTTT.

The J gene is TRBJ2-1, the V gene TRBV27; TRBD2 matches at 14 bases. CDR1 is MNHEY, CDR2 SMNVEV, per germline (reference sequence). The CDR3 consists of 15 residues. Unmatched junction bases numbered 8, after V lost 10 bases and J lost 6 bases. CDR3 loop: CAIHRGTSGGNEQFF. The DNA of the CDR3 is TGTGCCATCCATCGCGGGACTAGCGGGGGCAATGAGCAGTTCTTC.

V and J are TRBV19 and TRBJ1-1, with a tentative D call TRBD1 (5 bases). CDR3 length: 14 residues. Per the germline V gene, CDR1 is LNHDA and CDR2 is SQIVND (reference sequence). V lost 3 bases to trimming and J lost 8 bases, with 16 bases between them. The CDR3 DNA reads as TGTGCCAGTAGTATTTGGGACTCCGTGAAAGAAGCTTTCTTT. As protein: CASSIWDSVKEAFF.

The V call is TRBV10-1, the J call TRBJ2-3; possibly TRBD2 for D (6 bases). This CDR3 contains 13 residues. Trimming removed 8 bases at V and 2 bases at J, with 11 bases between. Germline-derived CDR1 and CDR2 are WNHNN and SYGVQD (reference sequence). The CDR3: CASGGSLTDTQYF. The CDR3 nucleotides read TGCGCCAGCGGGGGGTCCCTCACAGATACGCAGTATTTT.

The chain recombines TRBV28 with TRBJ1-1, with TRBD1 matching 8 bases. CDR1 and CDR2 (germline): MDHEN, SYDVKM. V was pared by 6 bases and J by 5 bases, with 2 bases of the junction left unmatched. There are 12 residues in the CDR3. CDR3 sequence (DNA): TGTGCCAGCAGACAGGGGGGGACTGAAGCTTTCTTT. Protein: CASRQGGTEAFF.

The J gene is TRBJ2-7, the V gene TRBV19; TRBD1 aligns across 7 bases. The CDR3 extends over 17 amino acids. The V segment lost 2 bases and the J segment 6 bases; nucleotides outside the gene matches: 16. CDR1 and CDR2 (germline): LNHDA, SQIVND (reference sequence). The chain's CDR3 is CASSIRQGLTMPGEQYF. Written as DNA, the CDR3 is TGTGCCAGTAGTATAAGACAGGGCCTCACAATGCCGGGCGAGCAGTACTTC.

The CDR3 region has the DNA TGTGCCAGTAGTATGGGGGACAGGGTATACGAGCAGTACTTC. Its translation is CASSMGDRVYEQYF. The genes are TRBV19 and TRBJ2-7; TRBD1 matches at 9 bases. The CDR3 runs to 14 residues. CDR1 and CDR2 from the germline V gene are LNHDA and SQIVND (reference sequence). J was trimmed by 4 bases and V by 3 bases; bases with no gene match: 4. The full variable domain, with the rest looked up from reference TRBV19 and TRBJ2-7, is DGGITQSPKYLFRKEGQNVTLSCEQNLNHDAMYWYRQDPGQGLRLIYYSQIVNDFQKGDIAEGYSVSREKKESFPLTVTSAQKNPTAFYLCASSMGDRVYEQYFGPGTRLTVT.

V is TRBV28 and J is TRBJ1-3; D gene unclear. From germline, CDR1 is MDHEN and CDR2 SYDVKM. The V end lost 7 bases, the J end lost 0 bases, and 7 bases lay between the germline ends. CDR3 length equals 13 residues. The CDR3, as DNA: TGTGCCAGCACGGGGAGCTCTGGAAACACCATATATTTT. Its translation is CASTGSSGNTIYF.

The chain is built from TRBV7-2 and TRBJ1-2; 8 bases are shared with TRBD1. Germline V gene sequence: CDR1 SGHTA, CDR2 FQGNSA. J was trimmed by 4 bases and V by 0 bases; bases with no gene match: 10. The CDR3 covers 17 residues. The CDR3 DNA is TGTGCCAGCAGCTTAGCCCACTCTACCGGGACAGGCTATGGCTACACCTTC. It is translated as CASSLAHSTGTGYGYTF.

The DNA of the CDR3 is TGTGCCAGCAGCTTGGAGGGACAGGGAAACACTGAAGCTTTCTTT. This gives the protein CASSLEGQGNTEAFF. This chain links TRBV5-8 with TRBJ1-1; 9 positions match TRBD1. The CDR3 sequence is 15 residues long. With 0 bases clipped from V and 2 bases from J, the junction kept 2 bases outside the gene matches. Germline values: CDR1 SGHTS, CDR2 YDEGEE.

This clone was counted a few times. V usage is TRBV10-3 and J usage is TRBJ2-7; 9 nucleotides agree with TRBD2. The CDR3 consists of 17 residues. Germline values: CDR1 ENHRY, CDR2 SYGVKD. Trimming cost V 6 bases and J 5 bases; bases outside gene matches: 17. The CDR3 here is CAISHALISGSAHEQYF. The CDR3 DNA reads as TGTGCCATCAGCCATGCTTTAATTAGCGGGAGTGCCCACGAGCAGTACTTC.

This clone was seen just once. The rearrangement joins TRBV6-5 to TRBJ1-4; 7 bases agree with TRBD1. Per germline, CDR1 MNHEY and CDR2 SVGAGI. This CDR3 is built from 15 residues. V gave up 8 bases and J gave up 8 bases; unmatched junction bases: 14. The CDR3 sequence: CASLSVEGGREKLFF. In DNA form, the CDR3 reads TGTGCCAGCCTCAGCGTGGAAGGGGGCAGGGAAAAACTGTTTTTT.

The chain is built from TRBV4-2 and TRBJ2-7; 11 positions match TRBD2. Trimming took 1 base from V and 1 from J; bases not matched to a gene: 6. Germline CDR1 and CDR2: LGHNA and YNFKEQ. The CDR3 has 17 amino acids. The CDR3 nucleotides read TGTGCCAGCAGCCAAGCCTCCGGGACTAGCGGTTCCTACGAGCAGTACTTC. Its translation: CASSQASGTSGSYEQYF.

With regard to this clone: The same CDR3 also results from other DNA sequences found in this sample. The chain has TRBV2 and TRBJ2-7; D perhaps matches TRBD1 (6 bases). From germline, CDR1 is SNHLY and CDR2 FYNNEI. Between the trimmed V and J ends, which lost 4 bases and 1 base, there was a span of 8 bases. The CDR3 length is 13 residues. CDR3 in amino acids: CASSVDRSYEQYF. CDR3 in DNA: TGTGCCAGCAGTGTGGACAGATCCTACGAGCAGTACTTC.

V and J are TRBV18 and TRBJ1-2; 8 nucleotides align to TRBD1. The germline V gene has CDR1 KGHSH and CDR2 LQKENI. Trimming cost V 7 bases and J 3 bases; bases outside gene matches: 4. This CDR3 region has 13 residues. The CDR3 DNA is TGTGCCAGCTTGGCAGGGGGCGACTATGGCTACACCTTC. It translates to CASLAGGDYGYTF.

The chain carries TRBV5-6 and TRBJ2-7, with D perhaps TRBD2 (5 bases). Deletions cut 3 bases from V and 1 base from J, with 8 bases between. The CDR3 spans 13 residues. The V gene's germline CDR1 is SGHDT and CDR2 YYEEEE. The CDR3 loop reads CASSWTVSYEQYF. CDR3 nucleotide sequence: TGTGCCAGCAGCTGGACTGTATCCTACGAGCAGTACTTC.

The V gene is TRBV6-5, the J gene TRBJ1-2; D unresolved. CDR1 MNHEY and CDR2 SVGAGI come from the germline V gene. This CDR3 contains 13 residues. V lost 5 bases and J lost 3, with 10 bases in between. The CDR3 DNA reads TGTGCCAGCAGTATGGAGGGTTACTATGGCTACACCTTC. Amino acids: CASSMEGYYGYTF.

This rearrangement joins TRBV19 to TRBJ1-2; D possibly corresponds to TRBD1 (5 bases). The V gene lost 3 bases and the J gene lost 8 bases, with 22 bases spanning the gap. Germline lookup yields CDR1 LNHDA and CDR2 SQIVND (reference sequence). This CDR3 region has 16 residues. In DNA form, the CDR3 reads TGTGCCAGTAGTATGTTAACCGGAGGGGCGCCGGGGGGCTACACCTTC. This gives the protein CASSMLTGGAPGGYTF.

The V and J genes are TRBV15 and TRBJ2-7; D uncertain. The CDR3 has 13 residues. Germline CDR1 LNHNV, CDR2 YYDKDF (reference sequence). V was shortened by 2 bases and J by 3 bases, with 8 bases between the two germline ends. The CDR3 is CATSRHADYEQYF. The CDR3 DNA sequence: TGTGCCACCAGCAGACACGCGGACTACGAGCAGTACTTC. The whole variable domain, remainder taken from reference TRBV15 and TRBJ2-7, is DAMVIQNPRYQVTQFGKPVTLSCSQTLNHNVMYWYQQKSSQAPKLLFHYYDKDFNNEADTPDNFQSRRPNTSFCFLDIRSPGLGDTAMYLCATSRHADYEQYFGPGTRLTVT.

The chain employs TRBV30 and TRBJ2-7, with a tentative D call TRBD2 (6 bases). Germline CDR1 reads GTSNPN; CDR2 reads SVGIG (reference sequence). This CDR3 is built from 14 residues. V lost 8 bases and J lost 0, with 17 bases in between. The CDR3 reads CAGSRGTASYEQYF. CDR3 coding DNA: TGTGCCGGAAGTCGAGGGACTGCCTCCTACGAGCAGTACTTC.

This clone appeared a few times. The chain employs TRBV6-1 and TRBJ1-2; the D is unclear. This CDR3 is built from 13 residues. The germline V and J ends were trimmed by 0 bases and 4 bases, with 6 bases remaining between them. Germline loops: CDR1 MNHNS, CDR2 SASEGT. CDR3 nucleotides: TGTGCCAGCAGTGAAGCGGTCGGCTATGGCTACACCTTC. Translating gives CASSEAVGYGYTF.

This sequence joins TRBV2 and TRBJ2-6; D unclear. The CDR3 totals 16 residues. Trimming removed 0 bases from V and 0 bases from J, with 6 bases in between. The germline CDR1 and CDR2 sequences are SNHLY and FYNNEI. The CDR3 sequence: CASSEAVYSGANVLTF. The CDR3 nucleotides read TGTGCCAGCAGTGAAGCCGTATACTCTGGGGCCAACGTCCTGACTTTC.

J is TRBJ2-7 and V is TRBV12-3 or TRBV12-4; D perhaps matches TRBD1 (5 bases). Trimming pared 6 bases from V and 8 bases from J, leaving 17 bases between. This CDR3 region has 13 residues. The CDR3 nucleotides are TGTGCCAGCAGCCCCTACAGGATTAGACAGCAGTACTTC. Translated, it gives CASSPYRIRQQYF.